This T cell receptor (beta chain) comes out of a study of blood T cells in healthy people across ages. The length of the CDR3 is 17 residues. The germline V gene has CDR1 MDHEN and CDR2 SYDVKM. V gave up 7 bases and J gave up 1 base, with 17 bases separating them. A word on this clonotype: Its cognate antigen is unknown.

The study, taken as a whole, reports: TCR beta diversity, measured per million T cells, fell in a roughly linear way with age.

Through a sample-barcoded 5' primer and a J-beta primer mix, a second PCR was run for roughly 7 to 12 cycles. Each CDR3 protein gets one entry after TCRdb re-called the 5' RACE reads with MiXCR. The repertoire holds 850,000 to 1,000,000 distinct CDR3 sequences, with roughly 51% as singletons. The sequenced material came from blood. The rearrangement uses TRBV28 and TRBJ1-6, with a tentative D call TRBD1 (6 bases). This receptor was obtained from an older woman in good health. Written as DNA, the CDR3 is TGTGCCAGCACCACCAACGGGGGCTGGTCCTATAATTCACCCCTCCACTTT. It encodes CASTTNGGWSYNSPLHF.